A single sample gave rise to the 11 T cell receptor beta chains below, sequenced in a study of T cells in Graves' hyperthyroidism and ophthalmopathy. The investigators amplified TCR beta CDR3 regions from RNA transcripts. HTBI primers were used for first-round RT-PCR of the TCR CDR3. TCRdb re-called the multiplex PCR reads with MiXCR, one entry per CDR3 protein. The sample records over 700,000 distinct CDR3 sequences, about two fifths being singletons. The sequenced sample was blood. The receptor source for this set is a man aged 18 to 35 with Graves' hyperthyroidism.

This clonotype was picked up many times. The CDR3 is CASSPGQNYEQYF. CDR3 in DNA: TGCGCCAGCAGCCCGGGACAGAACTACGAGCAGTACTTC. The rearrangement uses TRBV5-1 and TRBJ2-7; 7 bases are a match to TRBD1. Germline-derived CDR1 and CDR2 are SGHRS and YFSETQ. V shed 4 bases and J 3 bases; nucleotides not matched to a gene: 4. The CDR3 covers 13 residues.

In this sample, this clonotype turned up many times. The chain recombines TRBV2 with TRBJ1-2; TRBD1 is a possible D gene (5 bases). This CDR3 contains 17 residues. CDR1 SNHLY and CDR2 FYNNEI come from the germline V gene. V lost 7 bases, J lost 4 bases, and 25 bases lay in between. CDR3 loop: CASTGAGTTRGGYGYTF. DNA for the CDR3: TGTGCCAGCACCGGGGCGGGCACTACTAGAGGCGGCTATGGCTACACCTTC.

This clonotype was detected ten times or more. The rearrangement uses TRBV29-1 and TRBJ2-5; no reliable D call. This CDR3 is 14 amino acids long. The germline gives CDR1 SQVTM, CDR2 ANQGSEA. Trimming took 0 bases from V and 1 from J, leaving 9 bases between them. DNA for the CDR3: TGCAGCGTTGAAGATCTTTACAGCCAAGAGACCCAGTACTTC. This codes for CSVEDLYSQETQYF.

The chain uses TRBV3-1 and TRBJ1-1, with 7 positions matching TRBD1. The length of the CDR3 is 12 residues. Germline CDR1 LGHDT, CDR2 YNNKEL (reference sequence). J was trimmed by 9 bases and V by 3 bases; bases with no gene match: 4. The CDR3 DNA is TGTGCCAGCAGCCAGGACAGGTTCAAAGCTTTCTTT. Translated: CASSQDRFKAFF.

This clonotype was seen many times. The chain joins TRBV11-2 to TRBJ2-7; a weak D match, TRBD2 (6 bases). V lost 4 bases and J 3 bases, leaving 10 bases between the germline ends. Per germline, CDR1 SGHAT and CDR2 FQNNGV. This CDR3 has 13 amino acids. The CDR3 is CASSWGDYYEQYF. Here the CDR3 DNA reads TGTGCCAGCAGCTGGGGGGATTACTACGAGCAGTACTTC.

The sample holds a few counts of this clonotype. This rearrangement joins TRBV5-6 to TRBJ2-2; tentative D call: TRBD2 (5 bases). Germline V CDR1 and CDR2: SGHDT, YYEEEE. V lost 4 bases, J lost 3 bases, and 7 bases lay in between. CDR3 length equals 13 residues. CDR3: CASSMDYTGELFF. DNA for the CDR3: TGTGCCAGCAGCATGGACTACACCGGGGAGCTGTTTTTT. Full variable domain (missing parts from reference TRBV5-6 and TRBJ2-2): DAGVTQSPTHLIKTRGQQVTLRCSPKSGHDTVSWYQQALGQGPQFIFQYYEEEERQRGNFPDRFSGHQFPNYSSELNVNALLLGDSALYLCASSMDYTGELFFGEGSRLTVL.

A few counts support this clonotype. The chain carries TRBV11-2 and TRBJ2-2, with a possible D match to TRBD2 (6 bases). The CDR3 is made up of 16 amino acids. Germline V CDR1 and CDR2: SGHAT, FQNNGV. Trimming left V 5 bases short and J 4 bases short, with 17 bases between. The CDR3 here is CASSTTWGVGTGELFF. CDR3 nucleotides: TGTGCCAGCAGCACGACGTGGGGGGTGGGCACCGGGGAGCTGTTTTTT.

This clonotype was recorded many times. The V gene is TRBV14, the J gene TRBJ2-7; D possibly corresponds to TRBD1 (5 bases). The length of the CDR3 is 13 residues. Germline CDR1 reads SGHDN; CDR2 reads FVKESK. V gave up 4 bases and J gave up 3 bases, with 10 bases separating them. CDR3 loop: CASSPDDSYEQYF. The CDR3 nucleotides read TGTGCCAGCAGCCCAGATGACAGCTACGAGCAGTACTTC.

This clonotype has only a few counts. The genes are TRBV2 and TRBJ2-5, with D possibly called TRBD1 or TRBD2 (5 bases each). V lost 6 bases and J 4 bases, leaving 15 bases between the germline ends. CDR3 length equals 14 residues. Germline V gene lookup returns CDR1 SNHLY and CDR2 FYNNEI. CDR3: CASRGTSSTETQYF. The CDR3 nucleotides are TGTGCCAGCAGAGGGACGTCTAGTACAGAGACCCAGTACTTC.

This chain connects TRBV12-3 or TRBV12-4 to TRBJ1-4; no clear D. The CDR3 runs to 14 residues. V lost 7 bases to trimming and J lost 3 bases, with 12 bases between them. This chain's CDR3 is CASTKTRANEKLFF. In DNA, the CDR3 is TGTGCCAGCACTAAGACAAGGGCTAATGAAAAACTGTTTTTT.

The sample holds many counts of this clonotype. The rearrangement joins TRBV9 to TRBJ2-6; unclear D gene. Germline values: CDR1 SGDLS, CDR2 YYNGEE. The germline V and J ends were trimmed by 3 bases and 2 bases, with 9 bases remaining between them. CDR3 length equals 15 residues. The CDR3 is CASSAGNTGANVLTF. The DNA for the CDR3 is TGTGCCAGCAGCGCTGGGAACACTGGGGCCAACGTCCTGACTTTC.